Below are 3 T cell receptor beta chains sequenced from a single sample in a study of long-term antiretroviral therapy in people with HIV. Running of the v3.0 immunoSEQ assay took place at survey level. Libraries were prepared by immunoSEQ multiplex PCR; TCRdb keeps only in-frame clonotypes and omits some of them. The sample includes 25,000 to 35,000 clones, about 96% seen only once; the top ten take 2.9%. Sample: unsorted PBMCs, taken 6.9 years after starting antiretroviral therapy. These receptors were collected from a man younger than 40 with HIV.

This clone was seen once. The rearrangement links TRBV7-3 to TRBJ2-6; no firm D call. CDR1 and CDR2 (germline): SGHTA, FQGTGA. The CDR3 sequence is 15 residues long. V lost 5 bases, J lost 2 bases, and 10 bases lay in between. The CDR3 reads CASSPSGTGANVLTF. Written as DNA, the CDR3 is TGTGCCAGCAGCCCCTCTGGTACTGGGGCCAACGTCCTGACTTTC.

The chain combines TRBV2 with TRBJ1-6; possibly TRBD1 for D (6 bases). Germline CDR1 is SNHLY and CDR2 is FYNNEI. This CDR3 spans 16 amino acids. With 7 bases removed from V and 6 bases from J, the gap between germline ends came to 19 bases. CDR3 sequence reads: CASTLGSGGGNSPLHF. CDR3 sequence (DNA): TGTGCCAGCACCCTAGGTAGCGGGGGCGGTAATTCACCCCTCCACTTT.

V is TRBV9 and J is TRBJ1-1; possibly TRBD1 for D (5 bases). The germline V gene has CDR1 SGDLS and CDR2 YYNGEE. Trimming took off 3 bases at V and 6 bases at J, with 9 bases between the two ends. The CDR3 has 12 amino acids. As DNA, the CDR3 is TGTGCCAGCAGCGCGGGACGGCCTGAAGCTTTCTTT. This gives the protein CASSAGRPEAFF.